This is a list of T cell receptor beta chains from one sample in a study of CD8+CD57+ T cells in acquired aplastic anemia. TCRdb re-called the reads with MiXCR, one entry per CDR3 protein. Of fewer than 200,000 distinct CDR3 sequences listed, 55% to 80% are singletons. What was sequenced was sorted CD4+, CD8+, or CD8+CD57+ T cells (not recorded which) from PBMCs. The origin of the receptors is a human donor in good health. CDR3s include the opening cysteine and the closing phenylalanine or tryptophan.

v_call cdr3_aa
TRBV14 CASSQDEGHTQYF
TRBV10-2 CASSAQTFQEDTEAFF
TRBV20-1 CSARETAGRRHNNSPLHF
TRBV20-1 CSARGSRKETQYF
TRBV7-2 CASSFDGTYEQYF
TRBV20-1 CSALKRESTDTQYF
TRBV2 CASKRLSNTEAFF
TRBV24-1 CATSVGTRSRDEQFF
TRBV20-1 CSARLTGGGEQYF
TRBV7-8 CASSLGGYSNQPQHF
TRBV4-2 CASSQGPRQGADSPLHF
TRBV24-1 CATSLGTSGGGITDTQYF
TRBV20-1 CSARPYNEQFF
TRBV9 CASSPGDPVSAGELFF
TRBV19 CASERGSSGANVLTF
TRBV9 CASSGSNTEQFF
TRBV7-8 CASSNGLNSYEQYF
TRBV14 CASSQEVKGVQETQYF
TRBV14 CASSHQGFTEAFF
TRBV24-1 CATSLWGARGNQPQHF
TRBV7-9 CASRGLVGETQYF
TRBV14 CASSQDLEKNRKVSSPLHF
TRBV7-8 CASSPDPVETQYF
TRBV7-3 CASSLRGGDGNSPLHF
TRBV20-1 CSASRHEQFF
TRBV24-1 CATSLAGSSNQPQHF
TRBV7-2 CASSLLSTDTQYF
TRBV2 CAIKSGTSDQETQYF
TRBV9 CASSATGGNETQYF
TRBV5-5 CASSLGAGRSTGELFF
TRBV6-6 CASSVQGEPGNTIYF
TRBV7-9 CASSLVSTVGDLGYNEQFF
TRBV15 CATSGSGAGADTQYF
TRBV25-1 CASIHLRYQETQYF
TRBV4-1 CASSTGQGRVRSFRDTQYF
TRBV19 CASSISSGTPSSYNEQFF
TRBV5-6 CASSLLGASQPQHF
TRBV20-1 CSATDQFYGYTF
TRBV2 CAISEGGNLWEQYF
TRBV6-2/TRBV6-3 CASSKRGGPYEQYF
TRBV7-6 CASSPEIVATEAFF
TRBV7-8 CASSLGPSGAQPQYF
TRBV7-9 CASSLNPANYGYTF
TRBV2 CASRKDRGQGFEAFF
TRBV20-1 CSAREPSTGQETQYF
TRBV5-6 CASSFLTGRDAVF
TRBV7-8 CASSLEWDRKYNSPLHF
TRBV19 CASSTLTGTYNSPLHF
TRBV7-9 CAGKVGTEAFF
TRBV2 CASSEAADRWSGQYF
TRBV7-8 CASSLGADGYTF
TRBV20-1 CSARGTGAAETQYF
TRBV25-1 CASSGYEQYF
TRBV19 CASSIGSGAYNEQFF